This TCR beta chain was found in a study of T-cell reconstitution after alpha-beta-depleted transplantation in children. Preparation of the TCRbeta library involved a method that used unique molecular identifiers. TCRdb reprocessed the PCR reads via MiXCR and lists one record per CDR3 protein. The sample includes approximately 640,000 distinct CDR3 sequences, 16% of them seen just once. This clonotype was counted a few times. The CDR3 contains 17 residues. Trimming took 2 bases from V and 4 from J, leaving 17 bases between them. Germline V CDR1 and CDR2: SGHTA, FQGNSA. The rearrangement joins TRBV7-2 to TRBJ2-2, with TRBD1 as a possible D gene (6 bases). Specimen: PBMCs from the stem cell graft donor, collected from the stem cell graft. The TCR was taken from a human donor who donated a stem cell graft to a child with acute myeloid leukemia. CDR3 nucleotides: TGTGCCAGCAGCTTATCCCGGGCCAGGGGCGGCACCGGGGAGCTGTTTTTT. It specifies CASSLSRARGGTGELFF.